Below, 32 T cell receptor beta chains from the same sample are listed, as sequenced in a study of blood T cell repertoires in COVID-19. Here immunoSEQ multiplex PCR was the method, and the copy in TCRdb shows in-frame clones only, minus some. Here the sample spans 65,000 to 95,000 clones, about 78% being singletons. The specimen was peripheral blood. The receptor set was obtained from a man in his 60s with COVID-19, enrolled during active disease.

The genes are TRBV29-1 and TRBJ2-7; 7 bases are a match to TRBD1. CDR1 is SQVTM, CDR2 ANQGSEA, per germline. This CDR3 spans 13 amino acids. Trimming took 3 bases from V and 7 from J; bases not matched to a gene: 9. The DNA of the CDR3 is TGCAGCGTTGAGAGACAGGGAAAAGGGGAGCAGTACTTC. Its protein is CSVERQGKGEQYF.

This clone has just a few counts. The J gene is TRBJ2-1, the V gene TRBV14; 10 positions agree with TRBD2. With 4 bases clipped from V and 2 bases from J, the junction kept 14 bases outside the gene matches. This CDR3 region has 19 residues. Per germline, CDR1 SGHDN and CDR2 FVKESK. CDR3 loop: CASSLMRTSGRLAYNEQFF. The CDR3 DNA is TGTGCCAGCAGCCTTATGAGGACTAGCGGACGCCTAGCCTACAATGAGCAGTTCTTC.

The rearrangement links TRBV5-1 to TRBJ2-5, with 8 bases matching TRBD1. CDR1 is SGHRS, CDR2 YFSETQ, per germline. V shed 3 bases and J 3 bases; nucleotides not matched to a gene: 10. The CDR3 is 16 residues long. CDR3 DNA: TGCGCCAGCAGCTCCTACGAGACAGGGGATAAAGAGACCCAGTACTTC. Translated: CASSSYETGDKETQYF.

The gene calls are TRBV29-1 and TRBJ2-7, with 14 bases matching TRBD2. The junction had 8 bases not matched to a gene; V was cut back by 0 bases and J by 4 bases. This CDR3 comprises 17 residues. CDR1 and CDR2 from the germline V gene are SQVTM and ANQGSEA. CDR3 protein: CSVEEWGTSGGPYEQYF. The CDR3 DNA is TGCAGCGTTGAAGAGTGGGGGACTAGCGGGGGACCTTACGAGCAGTACTTC.

The chain couples TRBV5-1 to TRBJ2-7; 14 bases align to TRBD2. The CDR3 has 15 amino acids. Germline V gene data show CDR1 as SGHRS and CDR2 as YFSETQ. V shed 3 bases, J shed 4 bases, and the junction held 3 bases outside the gene matches. In nucleotides, the CDR3 is TGCGCCAGCAGCTGGGGACTAGCGGGAGTTTACGAGCAGTACTTC. It specifies CASSWGLAGVYEQYF. The full variable domain, in which reference TRBV5-1 and TRBJ2-7 provide the parts outside the CDR3, is KAGVTQTPRYLIKTRGQQVTLSCSPISGHRSVSWYQQTPGQGLQFLFEYFSETQRNKGNFPGRFSGRQFSNSRSEMNVSTLELGDSALYLCASSWGLAGVYEQYFGPGTRLTVT.

This clone appeared a single time. J is TRBJ1-5 and V is TRBV6-4; D is undetermined. Looked up from germline, CDR1 is MRHNA and CDR2 is SNTAGT. Trimming cost V 4 bases and J 2 bases, with 9 bases left between them. The CDR3 contains 14 residues. DNA for the CDR3: TGTGCCAGCAGTGCCTCCCCCGGCAATCAGCCCCAGCATTTT. It yields the protein CASSASPGNQPQHF.

The V gene is TRBV2, the J gene TRBJ1-5, with D unclear. Trimming cost V 4 bases and J 9 bases, with 7 bases left between them. The CDR3 is 11 amino acids. In germline, CDR1 is SNHLY, CDR2 FYNNEI. CDR3 coding DNA: TGTGCCAGCAGTGCTAACGGGCCCCAGCATTTT. It yields the protein CASSANGPQHF.

This clone was counted only a few times. J is TRBJ1-6 and V is TRBV29-1; 7 positions agree with TRBD1. Germline V CDR1 and CDR2: SQVTM, ANQGSEA. The V segment lost 6 bases and the J segment 2 bases; nucleotides outside the gene matches: 4. The CDR3 consists of 14 residues. The CDR3 reads CSVRTGPYNSPLHF. CDR3 DNA sequence: TGCAGCGTACGGACAGGCCCCTATAATTCACCCCTCCACTTT.

The chain employs TRBV11-2 and TRBJ2-7; D not resolved. With 0 bases removed from V and 6 bases from J, the gap between germline ends came to 9 bases. CDR3 length: 13 amino acids. The V gene's germline CDR1 is SGHAT and CDR2 FQNNGV. The CDR3, as DNA: TGTGCCAGCAGCTTAGATGTGCTGGCCGAGCAGTACTTC. Its translation: CASSLDVLAEQYF.

The chain is built from TRBV5-1 and TRBJ2-5, with a tentative D call TRBD2 (6 bases). Germline values: CDR1 SGHRS, CDR2 YFSETQ. Trimming pared 0 bases from V and 1 base from J, leaving 10 bases between. The CDR3 length is 15 residues. The CDR3 sequence: CASSLDGSGQETQYF. The CDR3 bases are TGCGCCAGCAGCTTGGACGGGAGCGGCCAAGAGACCCAGTACTTC.

The CDR3 region has the DNA TGTGCCACCAGCAGAGTAGCGGGAGGGCCGACCCAAGAGACCCAGTACTTC. Amino acids: CATSRVAGGPTQETQYF. This chain links TRBV15 with TRBJ2-5, with TRBD2 identical over 11 bases. Trimming removed 1 base from V and 1 base from J; junction bases left unmatched: 5. The CDR3 is 17 amino acids. The germline V gene has CDR1 LNHNV and CDR2 YYDKDF (reference sequence).

Ten or more counts support this clone. V usage is TRBV5-5 and J usage is TRBJ1-3, with 7 bases identical to TRBD1. Germline V gene sequence: CDR1 SGHKS, CDR2 YYEKEE (reference sequence). Trimming took 0 bases from V and 2 from J; bases not matched to a gene: 2. The CDR3 runs to 15 residues. Written as DNA, the CDR3 is TGTGCCAGCAGCTTGGGAGACAGGGCTGGAAACACCATATATTTT. Encoded protein: CASSLGDRAGNTIYF.

The chain links TRBV19 to TRBJ1-1; the D is unclear. V lost 5 bases to trimming and J lost 5 bases, with 18 bases between them. This CDR3 spans 15 amino acids. CDR1 and CDR2 from the germline V gene are LNHDA and SQIVND (reference sequence). CDR3 region: CASSLPRSGHTEAFF. CDR3 bases: TGTGCCAGTAGTCTACCTCGGTCCGGTCATACTGAAGCTTTCTTT. The whole variable domain, remainder taken from reference TRBV19 and TRBJ1-1, is DGGITQSPKYLFRKEGQNVTLSCEQNLNHDAMYWYRQDPGQGLRLIYYSQIVNDFQKGDIAEGYSVSREKKESFPLTVTSAQKNPTAFYLCASSLPRSGHTEAFFGQGTRLTVV.

In this sample, this clone turned up many times. The rearrangement joins TRBV5-4 to TRBJ1-2, with 7 bases matching TRBD1. The CDR3 has 14 amino acids. V gave up 5 bases and J gave up 7 bases; unmatched junction bases: 11. Per germline, CDR1 SGHNT and CDR2 YYREEE (reference sequence). The CDR3 DNA reads TGTGCCAGCAGTCCCTTTCAAGGGGGCCCTGGCTACACCTTC. It specifies CASSPFQGGPGYTF.

V gene TRBV19 combines with J gene TRBJ2-7; a possible D gene is TRBD2 (5 bases). CDR3 length equals 13 residues. Deletions cut 5 bases from V and 5 bases from J, with 13 bases between. Germline values: CDR1 LNHDA, CDR2 SQIVND (reference sequence). The CDR3 reads CASSFNTGNEQYF. In DNA, the CDR3 is TGTGCCAGTAGTTTTAACACGGGAAACGAGCAGTACTTC.

The V and J genes are TRBV10-3 and TRBJ1-1; no clear D. The CDR3 is 16 residues long. Germline values: CDR1 ENHRY, CDR2 SYGVKD. Trimming shortened V by 6 bases and J by 3 bases, and 20 bases separated the two germline ends. Here the CDR3 DNA reads TGTGCCATCAGGAGGGATGGCAGGCCGGCCGACACTGAAGCTTTCTTT. Protein product: CAIRRDGRPADTEAFF.

Ten or more counts support this clone. The chain combines TRBV19 with TRBJ1-2; D gene ambiguous. The CDR3 totals 13 residues. Between the trimmed V and J ends, which lost 1 base and 5 bases, there was a span of 8 bases. Germline CDR1 LNHDA, CDR2 SQIVND (reference sequence). In nucleotides, the CDR3 is TGTGCCAGTAGTATAGTGGAGGGTTATGGCTACACCTTC. As protein: CASSIVEGYGYTF.

The J gene is TRBJ1-2, the V gene TRBV7-9; 12 bases match TRBD1. Per the germline V gene, CDR1 is SEHNR and CDR2 is FQNEAQ (reference sequence). V was clipped by 5 bases and J by 6 bases; unmatched bases: 10. CDR3 length: 16 amino acids. In DNA, the CDR3 is TGTGCCAGCAGCCTGGGACAGGGGGCGTCTAGTAATGGCTACACCTTC. Translating it yields CASSLGQGASSNGYTF.

The CDR3 spells CASTGQLQETQYF. The CDR3, as DNA: TGCGCCAGCACGGGACAGCTCCAAGAGACCCAGTACTTC. The gene calls are TRBV5-1 and TRBJ2-5, with TRBD1 matching 7 bases. Germline loops: CDR1 SGHRS, CDR2 YFSETQ. The CDR3 covers 13 residues. J gave up 1 base and V 6 bases, and 3 bases lay outside the gene matches.

CDR3 DNA: TGTGCCAGCAACCCGCCCGGGACAGGGGTATATGCGCAGTACTTC. The encoded protein is CASNPPGTGVYAQYF. V is TRBV5-6 and J is TRBJ2-7, with 10 nucleotides matching TRBD1. CDR3 length equals 15 residues. Unmatched junction bases numbered 15, after V lost 6 bases and J lost 9 bases. The germline CDR1 and CDR2 sequences are SGHDT and YYEEEE.

This chain links TRBV21-1 with TRBJ1-5. TRBV21-1 is a pseudogene segment. CDR3 length: 14 amino acids. CDR3 sequence reads: CASTGGGICQPQHF. CDR3 bases: TGTGCCAGCACCGGCGGGGGGATATGTCAGCCCCAGCATTTT.

This chain joins TRBV3-1 (or the pseudogene TRBV3-2) and TRBJ2-1; D remains unclear. V lost 4 bases, J lost 0 bases, and 10 bases lay in between. The CDR3 has 15 amino acids. CDR1 LGHDT and CDR2 YNNKEL come from the germline V gene (reference sequence). The CDR3: CASSLPGSSYNEQFF. DNA of the CDR3: TGTGCCAGCAGCCTGCCAGGTAGCTCCTACAATGAGCAGTTCTTC.

J is TRBJ1-1 and V is TRBV3-1 (or the pseudogene TRBV3-2); 8 positions agree with TRBD1. CDR1 and CDR2 from the germline V gene are LGHDT and YNNKEL (reference sequence). V was clipped by 1 base and J by 1 base; unmatched bases: 2. The CDR3 is 15 residues long. This chain's CDR3 is CASSQGDRGNTEAFF. The DNA of the CDR3 is TGTGCCAGCAGCCAAGGCGACAGGGGGAACACTGAAGCTTTCTTT.

The rearrangement uses TRBV11-3 and TRBJ1-1; no clear D gene. CDR3 length: 13 residues. Germline V gene sequence: CDR1 SGHNT, CDR2 YENEEA. Trimming cost V 5 bases and J 2 bases, with 9 bases left between them. CDR3 region: CASSRGGNTEAFF. The CDR3, as DNA: TGTGCCAGCAGCCGCGGAGGCAACACTGAAGCTTTCTTT. The full variable domain, completed using reference TRBV11-3 and TRBJ1-1, is EAGVVQSPRYKIIEKKQPVAFWCNPISGHNTLYWYLQNLGQGPELLIRYENEEAVDDSQLPKDRFSAERLKGVDSTLKIQPAELGDSAVYLCASSRGGNTEAFFGQGTRLTVV.

The chain recombines TRBV2 with TRBJ1-2, with D perhaps matching TRBD1 (5 bases). V dropped 6 bases and J dropped 0 bases, with 11 bases sitting between them. Germline assignment: CDR1 SNHLY and CDR2 FYNNEI. The CDR3 consists of 14 residues. CDR3 residues: CASSASTANYGYTF. DNA for the CDR3: TGTGCCAGCAGCGCGTCGACAGCTAACTATGGCTACACCTTC.

V usage is TRBV6-5 and J usage is TRBJ2-6; TRBD2 is a possible D gene (6 bases). Germline V gene lookup returns CDR1 MNHEY and CDR2 SVGAGI. The CDR3 runs to 14 residues. V lost 6 bases, J lost 2 bases, and 8 bases lay in between. The CDR3 bases are TGTGCCAGCAGGGGGGAGGCTGGGGCCAACGTCCTGACTTTC. Translation: CASRGEAGANVLTF.

The V call is TRBV29-1, the J call TRBJ1-2, with 10 positions matching TRBD1. Germline lookup yields CDR1 SQVTM and CDR2 ANQGSEA. V was pared by 5 bases and J by 6 bases, with 12 bases of the junction left unmatched. The CDR3 extends over 15 amino acids. The CDR3 bases are TGCAGCGTTAGCAAGTCGACAGGGGGCGAGGATGGCTACACCTTC. Protein sequence: CSVSKSTGGEDGYTF.

The chain couples TRBV6-1 to TRBJ2-3; D uncertain. The germline V gene has CDR1 MNHNS and CDR2 SASEGT. This CDR3 contains 14 residues. Trimming removed 3 bases at V and 2 bases at J, with 9 bases between. CDR3 loop: CASSDRFFTDTQYF. The CDR3 coding sequence is TGTGCCAGCAGTGACAGGTTCTTCACAGATACGCAGTATTTT.

V and J are TRBV19 and TRBJ2-2, with D maybe TRBD1 (5 bases). CDR1 and CDR2 (germline): LNHDA, SQIVND (reference sequence). The CDR3 totals 14 residues. V was cut by 8 bases and J by 6 bases, with 16 bases left in between. The CDR3 sequence: CASGAMAGAGELFF. In nucleotides, the CDR3 is TGTGCCAGTGGGGCCATGGCCGGCGCCGGGGAGCTGTTTTTT.

The chain joins TRBV15 to TRBJ2-6; 9 bases map to TRBD2. Germline lookup yields CDR1 LNHNV and CDR2 YYDKDF (reference sequence). This CDR3 is built from 19 residues. The trim removed 1 base at V and 0 bases at J, leaving 7 bases unmatched. This chain's CDR3 is CATSRGLAGKVSGANVLTF. The CDR3 region has the DNA TGTGCCACCAGCAGAGGTCTAGCGGGGAAGGTCTCTGGGGCCAACGTCCTGACTTTC.

The V and J genes are TRBV2 and TRBJ1-1; D possibly corresponds to TRBD1 (5 bases). This CDR3 comprises 11 residues. Between the trimmed V and J ends, which lost 8 bases and 4 bases, there was a span of 8 bases. Germline CDR1 and CDR2: SNHLY and FYNNEI. The CDR3 DNA reads as TGTGCCAGCTTGGGGGGCACTGAAGCTTTCTTT. Its protein product is CASLGGTEAFF. The full variable domain, completed using reference TRBV2 and TRBJ1-1, is EPEVTQTPSHQVTQMGQEVILRCVPISNHLYFYWYRQILGQKVEFLVSFYNNEISEKSEIFDDQFSVERPDGSNFTLKIRSTKLEDSAMYFCASLGGTEAFFGQGTRLTVV.

In this sample, this clone turned up once. This chain links TRBV5-1 with TRBJ1-4; D is perhaps TRBD1 (6 bases). The CDR3 is made up of 16 amino acids. V dropped 0 bases and J dropped 0 bases, with 9 bases sitting between them. CDR1 and CDR2 from the germline V gene are SGHRS and YFSETQ. For the CDR3, the DNA is TGCGCCAGCAGCTTGGAAGGGGGGGCAACTAATGAAAAACTGTTTTTT. It encodes CASSLEGGATNEKLFF.